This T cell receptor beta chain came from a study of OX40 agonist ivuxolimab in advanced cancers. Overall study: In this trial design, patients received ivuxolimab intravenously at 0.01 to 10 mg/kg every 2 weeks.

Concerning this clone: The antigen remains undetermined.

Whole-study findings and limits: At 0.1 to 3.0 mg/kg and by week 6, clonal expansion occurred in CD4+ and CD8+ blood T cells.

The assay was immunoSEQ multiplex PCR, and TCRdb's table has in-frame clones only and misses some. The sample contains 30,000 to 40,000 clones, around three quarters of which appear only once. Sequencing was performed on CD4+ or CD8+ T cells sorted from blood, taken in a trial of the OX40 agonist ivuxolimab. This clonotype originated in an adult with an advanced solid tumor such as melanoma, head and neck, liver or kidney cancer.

CDR3 loop: CASSLDRTRTYEQYF. CDR3 DNA: TGTGCCAGCAGCTTAGACCGGACTCGTACCTACGAGCAGTACTTC. The rearrangement links TRBV11-2 to TRBJ2-7, with D possibly matching TRBD2 (5 bases). This CDR3 region has 15 residues. Germline lookup yields CDR1 SGHAT and CDR2 FQNNGV. The V end was cut by 0 bases, the J end by 2 bases, with 11 bases between.